This is a list of T cell receptor beta chains from one sample in a study of technical replicates of blood from a handful of donors. Clones were read by immunoSEQ multiplex PCR, and TCRdb kept only the in-frame ones, dropping some. The repertoire consists of around 60,000 clones, with around 92% occurring once and the leading ten covering about 4.5%. Sequenced sample: PBMCs. The origin of the receptors is a human donor in good health. Some clones in this sample may be carry-over from other donors' samples. Each CDR3 is given with its conserved first and last residue. D genes are given only for firm matches. Not every row has a clone size; where given, it reads once, few, many or a size class.

CDR3 protein: CASSREQGLGEQYF
CDR3 DNA: TGTGCCAGCAGCCGCGAACAGGGTCTGGGGGAGCAGTACTTC
V gene: TRBV5-6
clone size: NA
J gene: TRBJ2-7
D gene: NA

CDR3 protein: CASSRDSGVEQFF
CDR3 DNA: TGTGCCAGCAGCCGAGACTCAGGGGTCGAGCAGTTCTTC
V gene: TRBV7-9
clone size: NA
J gene: TRBJ2-1
D gene: NA

CDR3 protein: CASSQLAGNTGELFF
CDR3 DNA: TGTGCCAGCTCACAACTAGCGGGGAACACCGGGGAGCTGTTTTTT
V gene: TRBV18
clone size: NA
J gene: TRBJ2-2
D gene: TRBD2

CDR3 protein: CASSRGGNTEAFF
CDR3 DNA: TGTGCCAGCAGTAGGGGCGGTAACACTGAAGCTTTCTTT
V gene: TRBV2
clone size: NA
J gene: TRBJ1-1
D gene: NA

CDR3 protein: CASSSPPGGREQFF
CDR3 DNA: TGTGCCAGCAGTTCTCCGCCGGGGGGCCGAGAGCAGTTCTTC
V gene: TRBV28
clone size: once
J gene: TRBJ2-1
D gene: NA

CDR3 protein: CASSLDPDRATNEKLFF
CDR3 DNA: TGTGCCAGCAGCTTGGACCCAGACAGGGCAACTAATGAAAAACTGTTTTTT
V gene: TRBV5-8
clone size: NA
J gene: TRBJ1-4
D gene: TRBD1

CDR3 protein: CASGTSGGWELFF
CDR3 DNA: TGTGCTAGTGGAACTAGCGGAGGTTGGGAGCTGTTTTTT
V gene: TRBV12-5
clone size: NA
J gene: TRBJ2-2
D gene: TRBD2

CDR3 protein: CASSPDRFQETQYF
CDR3 DNA: TGTGCCAGCAGTCCCGACAGATTCCAAGAGACCCAGTACTTC
V gene: TRBV2
clone size: NA
J gene: TRBJ2-5
D gene: NA

CDR3 protein: CAISGGRYSTLDYGYTF
CDR3 DNA: TGTGCCATCAGTGGGGGCAGGTATTCGACCCTCGACTATGGCTACACCTTC
V gene: TRBV10-3
clone size: NA
J gene: TRBJ1-2
D gene: NA

CDR3 protein: CACGQDSNQPQHF
CDR3 DNA: TGTGCCTGCGGACAGGATAGCAATCAGCCCCAGCATTTT
V gene: TRBV30
clone size: NA
J gene: TRBJ1-5
D gene: TRBD1

CDR3 protein: CASSAPGGRIYEQYF
CDR3 DNA: TGTGCCAGCAGCGCCCCGGGCGGGAGAATCTACGAGCAGTACTTC
V gene: TRBV7-2
clone size: once
J gene: TRBJ2-7
D gene: TRBD2

CDR3 protein: CASSGRGRENIQYF
CDR3 DNA: TGTGCCAGCAGCGGTAGGGGCCGAGAAAACATTCAGTACTTC
V gene: TRBV2
clone size: NA
J gene: TRBJ2-4
D gene: NA

CDR3 protein: CASSSGGDWQFF
CDR3 DNA: TGTGCCAGCAGCTCAGGAGGGGACTGGCAGTTCTTC
V gene: TRBV7-9
clone size: NA
J gene: TRBJ2-1
D gene: NA

CDR3 protein: CASSGGQGPDLEQFF
CDR3 DNA: TGTGCCAGCAGTGGGGGACAGGGGCCCGACCTTGAGCAGTTCTTC
V gene: TRBV6-4
clone size: few
J gene: TRBJ2-1
D gene: TRBD1

CDR3 protein: CASSLRTGDNSPLHF
CDR3 DNA: TGTGCCAGCAGCTTAAGGACAGGAGATAATTCACCCCTCCACTTT
V gene: TRBV7-9
clone size: NA
J gene: TRBJ1-6
D gene: TRBD1

CDR3 protein: CASSQGLAGRNEQFF
CDR3 DNA: TGTGCCAGCAGCCAAGGCCTAGCGGGTCGCAATGAGCAGTTCTTC
V gene: TRBV4-2
clone size: NA
J gene: TRBJ2-1
D gene: TRBD2

CDR3 protein: CASGLAGPPYEQYF
CDR3 DNA: TGTGCCAGCGGACTAGCGGGACCGCCCTACGAGCAGTACTTC
V gene: TRBV27
clone size: NA
J gene: TRBJ2-7
D gene: TRBD2